These 16 T cell receptor beta chains originate from one sample sequenced in a study of blood T cell repertoires in COVID-19. Clones were sequenced by immunoSEQ multiplex PCR, and TCRdb holds only the in-frame ones, with some missing. The sample shows approximately 300,000 clones, 80% to 95% of them seen only once. Sequencing was done on a sample of PBMCs or T cells enriched from blood (not recorded which). The receptor set was obtained from a woman between 25 and 40 years old who had recovered from COVID-19.

This clone was seen only once. The chain recombines TRBV2 with TRBJ1-5; 8 nucleotides line up with TRBD1. V was clipped by 5 bases and J by 1 base; unmatched bases: 4. CDR1 and CDR2 from the germline V gene are SNHLY and FYNNEI. This CDR3 has 15 residues. CDR3 sequence (DNA): TGTGCCAGCAGTCCGGACAGGGTGAGCAATCAGCCCCAGCATTTT. Encoded protein: CASSPDRVSNQPQHF.

This clone was seen just once. The V and J genes are TRBV7-8 and TRBJ1-1; TRBD1 might be the D (6 bases). The CDR3 covers 15 residues. V gave up 4 bases and J gave up 5 bases, with 17 bases separating them. Germline values: CDR1 SGHVS, CDR2 FQNEAQ. The CDR3 is CASSSNTGWWTEAFF. The DNA of the CDR3 is TGTGCCAGCAGCTCAAATACAGGGTGGTGGACTGAAGCTTTCTTT.

V gene TRBV6-2 or TRBV6-3 combines with J gene TRBJ1-5, with no clear D. The ends were cut back, 2 bases at V and 7 bases at J, with 12 bases in the middle. Germline V gene sequence: CDR1 MNHEY, CDR2 SVGEGT. This CDR3 is built from 14 residues. CDR3 loop: CASSYATRNQPQHF. The CDR3 DNA reads TGTGCCAGCAGTTACGCAACCAGGAACCAGCCCCAGCATTTT.

The chain joins TRBV3-1 (or the pseudogene TRBV3-2) to TRBJ1-2, with D possibly TRBD1 on 5 matching bases. The CDR3 covers 15 residues. V lost 3 bases and J 6 bases, leaving 17 bases between the germline ends. The germline V gene encodes CDR1 LGHDT and CDR2 YNNKEL (reference sequence). The CDR3 sequence: CASSQGPSPLDGYTF. The CDR3 DNA reads TGTGCCAGCAGCCAGGGGCCGTCCCCATTGGATGGCTACACCTTC.

The genes are TRBV7-2 and TRBJ2-5, with 8 bases aligning to TRBD2. Germline CDR1 is SGHTA and CDR2 is FQGNSA. Unmatched junction bases numbered 9, after V lost 6 bases and J lost 6 bases. The CDR3 has 14 amino acids. This CDR3 is CASSPRSGGKTQYF. CDR3 sequence (DNA): TGTGCCAGCAGTCCTCGGAGCGGGGGAAAGACCCAGTACTTC.

The rearrangement links TRBV25-1 to TRBJ1-1, with 9 bases matching TRBD1. V lost 5 bases to trimming and J lost 10 bases; unmatched junction nucleotides: 11. The CDR3 spans 14 residues. The germline V gene has CDR1 MGHDK and CDR2 SYGVNS. CDR3 residues: CASSRGQGVFGAFF. The CDR3 region has the DNA TGTGCCAGCAGTAGGGGACAGGGAGTCTTTGGAGCTTTCTTT.

This clone occurred once. The chain carries TRBV7-2 and TRBJ2-3; D gene ambiguous. Germline CDR1 and CDR2: SGHTA and FQGNSA. CDR3 length: 15 residues. V was cut by 4 bases and J by 2 bases, with 13 bases left in between. CDR3 amino acids: CASSSPSGHTDTQYF. The CDR3 coding sequence is TGTGCCAGCAGCTCACCGAGTGGGCACACAGATACGCAGTATTTT.

The chain recombines TRBV4-1 with TRBJ1-2, with a weak D call TRBD1 (5 bases). CDR1 is MGHRA and CDR2 is YSYEKL in the germline V gene. V lost 1 base and J lost 8, with 17 bases in between. This CDR3 contains 15 residues. The CDR3 sequence is CASSQGRQTNRGYTF. CDR3 bases: TGCGCCAGCAGCCAAGGGAGACAGACCAACAGGGGCTACACCTTC.

The J gene is TRBJ2-1, the V gene TRBV9, with D tentatively TRBD2 (6 bases). There are 14 residues in the CDR3. Germline V gives CDR1 SGDLS, CDR2 YYNGEE. Trimming removed 2 bases from V and 3 bases from J, with 9 bases in between. The DNA of the CDR3 is TGTGCCAGCAGCGTGGCGGGGCTCTACAATGAGCAGTTCTTC. Protein sequence: CASSVAGLYNEQFF.

The chain joins TRBV4-2 to TRBJ1-2; 8 nucleotides agree with TRBD1. Germline-derived CDR1 and CDR2 are LGHNA and YNFKEQ. The ends lost 4 bases at V and 6 bases at J; junction bases unmatched: 10. The CDR3 is made up of 15 amino acids. The CDR3 is CASSPRIGQGDGYTF. The CDR3 DNA sequence: TGTGCCAGCAGCCCCCGGATAGGACAGGGCGATGGCTACACCTTC.

This clone showed up just once. The V call is TRBV28, the J call TRBJ1-2; perhaps TRBD1 as D (5 bases). The CDR3 extends over 11 amino acids. Germline V CDR1 and CDR2: MDHEN, SYDVKM. Trimming pared 7 bases from V and 5 bases from J, leaving 8 bases between. The CDR3 region has the DNA TGTGCCAGCACGCGGGGGTATGGCTACACCTTC. Its translation: CASTRGYGYTF.

The rearrangement joins TRBV4-3 to TRBJ2-1; 8 bases map to TRBD1. Trimming removed 1 base from V and 0 bases from J; junction bases left unmatched: 2. This CDR3 has 16 residues. Germline lookup yields CDR1 LGHNA and CDR2 YSLEER. The CDR3 nucleotides read TGCGCCAGCAGCCAAGGGACAGGGAACTCCTACAATGAGCAGTTCTTC. This sequence encodes CASSQGTGNSYNEQFF.

This chain uses TRBV24-1 with TRBJ2-1; a possible D gene is TRBD1 (5 bases). V was clipped by 1 base and J by 6 bases, with 12 bases between them. Germline V gene sequence: CDR1 KGHDR, CDR2 SFDVKD. This CDR3 has 15 amino acids. In DNA form, the CDR3 reads TGTGCCACCAGTGATTTCCAGGGTCTGATCAATGAGCAGTTCTTC. It specifies CATSDFQGLINEQFF.

The J gene is TRBJ1-3, the V gene TRBV18; D may be TRBD1 (6 bases). Germline CDR1 is KGHSH and CDR2 is LQKENI. The CDR3 has 14 residues. V was shortened by 0 bases and J by 7 bases, with 10 bases between the two germline ends. The CDR3 protein is CASSPPNRDNTIYF. DNA for the CDR3: TGTGCCAGCTCACCACCGAACAGGGATAACACCATATATTTT.

V gene TRBV18 combines with J gene TRBJ1-2, with 9 bases that match TRBD1. There are 15 residues in the CDR3. The germline CDR1 and CDR2 sequences are KGHSH and LQKENI. J was trimmed by 4 bases and V by 5 bases; bases with no gene match: 8. The chain's CDR3 is CASSGTGGFGYGYTF. Here the CDR3 DNA reads TGTGCCAGCTCAGGCACAGGGGGCTTCGGCTATGGCTACACCTTC.

The chain is built from TRBV19 and TRBJ2-3; D possibly corresponds to TRBD2 (5 bases). Trimming stripped 3 bases from V and 0 bases from J, with 13 bases between. The CDR3 extends over 16 amino acids. Germline V gene data show CDR1 as LNHDA and CDR2 as SQIVND (reference sequence). The CDR3 nucleotides read TGTGCCAGTAGTATTTTGGTTGCGGGCAGCACAGATACGCAGTATTTT. Translated: CASSILVAGSTDTQYF.